These 11 T cell receptor beta chains were sequenced from one sample in a study of control samples from healthy donors and cancer patients. The method was immunoSEQ multiplex PCR; TCRdb's version includes in-frame clones alone and lacks a portion of them. Among under 200,000 clones, 85% to 95% were seen once, and the ten largest hold about 8.5%. Sequencing was performed on blood. These receptors were collected from a woman aged 40-49 years in good health.

CDR3 in amino acids: CASSYGARWYTEAFF. For the CDR3, the DNA is TGTGCCAGCAGTTACGGTGCCCGATGGTACACTGAAGCTTTCTTT. The chain recombines TRBV6-6 with TRBJ1-1, with no clear D. The CDR3 is made up of 15 amino acids. Deletions cut 2 bases from V and 3 bases from J, with 13 bases between. The germline CDR1 and CDR2 sequences are MNHNY and SVGAGI (reference sequence).

The CDR3 is CASSIDSLSGETQYF. The CDR3, as DNA: TGTGCCAGCAGCATCGACAGCCTCAGTGGAGAGACCCAGTACTTC. This chain joins TRBV5-4 and TRBJ2-5, with D tentatively TRBD1 (5 bases). The CDR3 covers 15 residues. The germline V gene has CDR1 SGHNT and CDR2 YYREEE (reference sequence). V was shortened by 4 bases and J by 4 bases, with 17 bases between the two germline ends.

The V and J genes are TRBV18 and TRBJ2-6; D unresolved. CDR3 length: 16 residues. V was pared by 2 bases and J by 2 bases, with 10 bases between. CDR1 KGHSH and CDR2 LQKENI come from the germline V gene. CDR3 amino acids: CASSPLLRAGANVLTF. The DNA for the CDR3 is TGTGCCAGCTCACCATTGTTACGTGCTGGGGCCAACGTCCTGACTTTC.

This chain links TRBV6-2 or TRBV6-3 with TRBJ1-4; D ambiguous. Trimming cost V 6 bases and J 6 bases, with 11 bases left between them. The CDR3 covers 13 residues. CDR1 is MNHEY, CDR2 SVGEGT, per germline. The CDR3 region is CASSPDGYEKLFF. In DNA form, the CDR3 reads TGTGCCAGCAGCCCGGACGGGTATGAAAAACTGTTTTTT.

A single count supports this clone. The V call is TRBV11-3, the J call TRBJ2-2; D call uncertain. There are 15 residues in the CDR3. V was trimmed by 3 bases and J by 0 bases, leaving 8 bases between them. Germline V gene data show CDR1 as SGHNT and CDR2 as YENEEA. CDR3 sequence (DNA): TGTGCCAGCAGCTTGGACGGCACGAACACCGGGGAGCTGTTTTTT. Translating gives CASSLDGTNTGELFF.

DNA for the CDR3: TGTGCCAGCAGCGCGAAAGCGGGGTTCACAGATACGCAGTATTTT. Protein product: CASSAKAGFTDTQYF. This chain uses TRBV9 with TRBJ2-3, with TRBD2 matching 7 bases. The J segment lost 2 bases and the V segment lost 3 bases, leaving 6 bases of the junction unmatched. The V gene's germline CDR1 is SGDLS and CDR2 YYNGEE. There are 15 residues in the CDR3.

The V gene is TRBV19, the J gene TRBJ1-1; D not certain. The CDR3 length is 16 residues. Deletions cut 7 bases from V and 1 base from J, with 19 bases between. Germline V gene lookup returns CDR1 LNHDA and CDR2 SQIVND (reference sequence). The chain's CDR3 is CASTPNIGRPNTEAFF. For the CDR3, the DNA is TGTGCCAGTACCCCCAATATAGGGAGGCCGAACACTGAAGCTTTCTTT.

The table lists this clone with a few counts. The rearrangement links TRBV13 to TRBJ1-2, with 7 bases fitting TRBD1. CDR1 and CDR2 from the germline V gene are PRHDT and FYEKMQ (reference sequence). V lost 0 bases to trimming and J lost 2 bases; unmatched junction nucleotides: 0. This CDR3 comprises 14 residues. The CDR3 sequence is CASSLGTGNYGYTF. CDR3 bases: TGTGCCAGCAGCTTAGGGACAGGGAACTATGGCTACACCTTC.

The rearrangement joins TRBV7-9 to TRBJ1-2; TRBD1 might be the D (6 bases). Germline CDR1 SEHNR, CDR2 FQNEAQ (reference sequence). The V gene lost 3 bases and the J gene lost 6 bases, with 17 bases spanning the gap. The CDR3 length is 15 residues. The CDR3 sequence is CASSFPRQGRNGYTF. The DNA for the CDR3 is TGTGCCAGCAGCTTCCCCCGGCAGGGGCGGAATGGCTACACCTTC.

The CDR3 spells CASSETPPDTQYF. The CDR3 nucleotides are TGTGCCAGCAGCGAGACCCCCCCAGATACGCAGTATTTT. The chain has TRBV9 and TRBJ2-3, with D hard to call. Germline values: CDR1 SGDLS, CDR2 YYNGEE. Trimming shortened V by 3 bases and J by 4 bases, and 9 bases separated the two germline ends. CDR3 size: 13 residues.

The chain joins TRBV4-1 to TRBJ1-5; the D gene is possibly TRBD1 (5 bases). Germline CDR1 is MGHRA and CDR2 is YSYEKL. Trimming cost V 0 bases and J 9 bases, with 15 bases left between them. The CDR3 is 15 amino acids. CDR3: CASSQDLSGVRPQHF. CDR3 nucleotide sequence: TGCGCCAGCAGCCAAGATCTTTCGGGGGTCCGGCCCCAGCATTTT.